This T cell receptor (beta chain) was captured in a study of radiation and T cells in renal cell carcinoma. Study findings and constraints: From baseline, blood top tumor clonotypes peaked at 2 weeks post-radiation.

Produced via immunoSEQ multiplex PCR; TCRdb's table is partial and in-frame only. Of approximately 150,000 clones in the sample, less than 90% were seen once. Comment on this clone: Its antigen is as yet unknown.

The sample's time point: blood 4 weeks post-SBRT, at nephrectomy. As for treatment: 15 Gy SBRT to primary tumor, nephrectomy 4 weeks later. After SBRT, blood was collected at 2 and 4 weeks, plus baseline. The CDR3 is 13 residues long. Germline CDR1 and CDR2: MDHEN and SYDVKM. Between the trimmed V and J ends, which lost 5 bases and 8 bases, there was a span of 15 bases. The sequenced sample was blood, obtained from a patient whose treatment included radiotherapy and nephrectomy. This chain uses TRBV28 with TRBJ1-2; D gene unclear. The TCR was taken from a woman in her forties or fifties with renal cell carcinoma. The CDR3: CASSAPQVGGYTF. In DNA, the CDR3 is TGTGCCAGCAGTGCCCCCCAGGTGGGAGGCTACACCTTC.